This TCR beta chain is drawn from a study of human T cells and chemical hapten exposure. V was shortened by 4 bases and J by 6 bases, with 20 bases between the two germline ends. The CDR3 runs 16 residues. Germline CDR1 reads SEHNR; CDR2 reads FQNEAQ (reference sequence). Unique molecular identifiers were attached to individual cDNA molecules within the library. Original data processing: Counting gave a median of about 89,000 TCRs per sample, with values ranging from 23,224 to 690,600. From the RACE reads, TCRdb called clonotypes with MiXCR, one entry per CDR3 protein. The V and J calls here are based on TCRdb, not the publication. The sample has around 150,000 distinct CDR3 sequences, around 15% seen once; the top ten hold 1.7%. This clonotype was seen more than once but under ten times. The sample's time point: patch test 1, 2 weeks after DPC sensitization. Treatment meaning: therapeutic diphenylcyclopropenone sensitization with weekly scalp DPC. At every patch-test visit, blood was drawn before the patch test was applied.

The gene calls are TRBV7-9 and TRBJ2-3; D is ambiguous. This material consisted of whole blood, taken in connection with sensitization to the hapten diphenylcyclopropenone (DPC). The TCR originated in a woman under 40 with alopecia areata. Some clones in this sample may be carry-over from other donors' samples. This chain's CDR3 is CASSSSRRGHEDTQYF. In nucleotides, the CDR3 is TGTGCCAGCAGCTCCTCGCGGCGTGGCCATGAGGATACGCAGTATTTT.